The clone carrying this T cell receptor (beta chain) was picked up a small number of times. Germline CDR1 DFQATT, CDR2 SNEGSKA (reference sequence). Trimming shortened V by 3 bases and J by 2 bases, and 13 bases separated the two germline ends. The length of the CDR3 is 15 residues. This entry comes from a study of blood T cells in healthy people across ages. The authors ran a second PCR of roughly 6 to 12 cycles using a sample-barcoded 5' primer and a J-beta primer mix. MiXCR, run by TCRdb on the 5' RACE reads, gives a single entry per CDR3 protein. The data hold some 850,000 distinct CDR3 sequences, with around a quarter observed a single time. These data were likewise used in another study, on T cells of mothers and their children. That study reports: The donors comprised more than 5 children and their three healthy Caucasian mothers. RNA was extracted, and all of it went into cDNA synthesis at about 1.5 ug per 15 ul.

The sample comprised blood. The chain employs TRBV20-1 and TRBJ1-4; possible D gene TRBD1, 5 bases. This sequence originates from a boy aged 5 to 17 in good health. The CDR3 reads CSARALRETNEKLFF. The DNA of the CDR3 is TGCAGTGCTAGGGCTCTCAGGGAGACTAATGAAAAACTGTTTTTT.